This entry lists 4 T cell receptor beta chains sequenced from one sample in a study of spatial heterogeneity in lung cancer. Whole-study findings and limits: Expanded alpha and beta TCR counts within tumors tracked tumor mutation counts.

The antigens these receptors bind are not known. TCRdb re-called the 5' RACE reads with MiXCR, one entry per CDR3 protein. The sample consists of about 2,200 distinct CDR3 sequences, 15% of them appearing once. Sample time point: sample taken at primary tumor resection. Sample: lung tumor tissue, taken at surgery. The source of these receptors is a male donor with early-stage non-small cell lung cancer.

In its sample, this clonotype ranks as medium-sized. The gene calls are TRBV29-1 and TRBJ2-6, with 9 bases lining up with TRBD1. J was trimmed by 5 bases and V by 4 bases; bases with no gene match: 15. The germline CDR1 and CDR2 sequences are SQVTM and ANQGSEA. The CDR3 extends over 18 amino acids. CDR3 amino acids: CSVVLWGTGIDRANVLTF. CDR3 in DNA: TGCAGCGTTGTCCTTTGGGGGACAGGGATCGATAGGGCCAACGTCCTGACTTTC. The full variable domain, its missing parts supplied by reference TRBV29-1 and TRBJ2-6, is SAVISQKPSRDICQRGTSLTIQCQVDSQVTMMFWYRQQPGQSLTLIATANQGSEATYESGFVIDKFPISRPNLTFSTLTVSNMSPEDSSIYLCSVVLWGTGIDRANVLTFGAGSRLTVL.

In this sample, this clonotype is medium-sized. The J gene is TRBJ2-7, the V gene TRBV28, with TRBD2 as a possible D gene (6 bases). Germline values: CDR1 MDHEN, CDR2 SYDVKM. V dropped 6 bases and J dropped 7 bases, with 19 bases sitting between them. The CDR3 extends over 14 amino acids. CDR3 sequence: CASSLIGGRKEQYF. The CDR3 nucleotides are TGTGCCAGCAGCCTTATAGGAGGGCGAAAAGAGCAGTACTTC. The whole variable domain, filled in from reference TRBV28 and TRBJ2-7, reads DVKVTQSSRYLVKRTGEKVFLECVQDMDHENMFWYRQDPGLGLRLIYFSYDVKMKEKGDIPEGYSVSREKKERFSLILESASTNQTSMYLCASSLIGGRKEQYFGPGTRLTVT.

V and J are TRBV18 and TRBJ2-6; D remains ambiguous. Trimming took 3 bases from V and 2 from J, leaving 5 bases between them. Per the germline V gene, CDR1 is KGHSH and CDR2 is LQKENI. The CDR3 covers 14 residues. The CDR3 DNA follows: TGTGCCAGCTCACCGCCCGCTGGGGCCAACGTCCTGACTTTC. This gives the protein CASSPPAGANVLTF.

By frequency in the sample, this clonotype is large. The chain combines TRBV7-3 with TRBJ2-3, with D possibly being TRBD2 (6 bases). V was shortened by 5 bases and J by 2 bases, with 14 bases between the two germline ends. Germline loops: CDR1 SGHTA, CDR2 FQGTGA. The CDR3 is made up of 15 amino acids. The DNA for the CDR3 is TGTGCCAGCAGCCTGGGGGGAGGAAACACAGATACGCAGTATTTT. Translating gives CASSLGGGNTDTQYF.